This paragraph reports one T cell receptor beta chain. Germline-derived CDR1 and CDR2 are ENHRY and SYGVKD. V trimming: 6 bases; J trimming: 2 bases; junction bases outside the gene matches: 8. The CDR3 spans 15 residues. Assay: immunoSEQ multiplex PCR; the TCRdb copy retains only in-frame clones and omits some. The sample holds some 150,000 clones, about 80% seen once. The data are from a study of blood T cell repertoires in COVID-19. Study overall: Acute and convalescent COVID-19 specimens originated in the United States, Italy and Spain. Sources were T cells, B-cell-depleted T cells, or PBMCs; the material itself was cDNA or gDNA.

This chain uses TRBV10-3 with TRBJ2-7; 9 bases line up with TRBD1. Sequencing was done on a sample of peripheral blood. This clonotype was sampled from a man aged 65-85 years with acute or convalescent COVID-19. DNA for the CDR3: TGTGCCATCAGGGGGGACAGGGAAGGCCCCTACGAGCAGTACTTC. It translates to CAIRGDREGPYEQYF.